Listed here are 32 T cell receptor beta chains from one sample, sequenced in a study of control samples from healthy donors and cancer patients. Some clones are missing from TCRdb's copy, which holds only in-frame ones; the method was immunoSEQ multiplex PCR. The sample holds around 180,000 clones, 75% to 95% seen once. The sample was blood. The receptor source for this set is a woman aged 40 to 55 in good health.

This chain connects TRBV7-2 to TRBJ1-6; weak D call: TRBD1 (5 bases). Per the germline V gene, CDR1 is SGHTA and CDR2 is FQGNSA. Trimming cost V 3 bases and J 6 bases, with 9 bases left between them. The CDR3 is made up of 14 amino acids. The CDR3 bases are TGTGCCAGCAGCTTTGACAGTTTTAATTCACCCCTCCACTTT. Translation: CASSFDSFNSPLHF.

For this clone: This sample includes further DNA sequences coding for the same CDR3. V gene TRBV5-4 combines with J gene TRBJ2-7; D is unclear. The germline gives CDR1 SGHNT, CDR2 YYREEE (reference sequence). This CDR3 contains 11 residues. V shed 4 bases and J shed 3 bases, with 5 bases lying between them. CDR3 DNA sequence: TGTGCCAGCAGCCTGGGCTACGAGCAGTACTTC. It encodes CASSLGYEQYF.

The chain is built from TRBV11-3 and TRBJ2-1; 7 bases match TRBD1. The CDR3 length is 13 residues. V trimming: 5 bases; J trimming: 3 bases; junction bases outside the gene matches: 1. Germline V gives CDR1 SGHNT, CDR2 YENEEA. CDR3 sequence: CASSRDSYNEQFF. In DNA form, the CDR3 reads TGTGCCAGCAGCAGGGACAGCTACAATGAGCAGTTCTTC.

This clone came up once. V usage is TRBV12-3 or TRBV12-4 and J usage is TRBJ2-7; D gene uncertain. Between the trimmed V and J ends, which lost 1 base and 4 bases, there was a span of 8 bases. This CDR3 comprises 13 residues. In DNA, the CDR3 is TGTGCCAGCAGTTTAGGTACTCATTACGAGCAGTACTTC. Amino acid sequence: CASSLGTHYEQYF.

This clone occurred once. The chain employs TRBV10-3 and TRBJ2-1; D perhaps matches TRBD2 (5 bases). Trimming took 2 bases from V and 7 from J, leaving 15 bases between them. CDR1 is ENHRY, CDR2 SYGVKD, per germline. The CDR3 spans 15 residues. CDR3 DNA: TGTGCCATCAGTGAGACTCGGGCCTCGGGGAATGAGCAGTTCTTC. Protein: CAISETRASGNEQFF.

V usage is TRBV18 and J usage is TRBJ1-2; 11 nucleotides match TRBD1. V lost 3 bases to trimming and J lost 2 bases; unmatched junction nucleotides: 5. The CDR3 runs to 16 residues. CDR1 and CDR2 (germline): KGHSH, LQKENI. The CDR3 DNA reads TGTGCCAGCTCACCGGACAGGGGGCGGGGCAACTATGGCTACACCTTC. Encoded protein: CASSPDRGRGNYGYTF.

V and J are TRBV6-2 or TRBV6-3 and TRBJ2-2; tentatively, D is TRBD1 (6 bases). The germline CDR1 and CDR2 sequences are MNHEY and SVGEGT. The germline V and J ends were trimmed by 2 bases and 7 bases, with 14 bases remaining between them. The CDR3 runs to 15 residues. The CDR3 coding sequence is TGTGCCAGCAGTTACCTCGGGGCAGGGGACGGGGAGCTGTTTTTT. Translating it yields CASSYLGAGDGELFF.

The chain links TRBV5-4 to TRBJ1-1, with unresolved D. The CDR3 runs to 13 residues. Trimming cost V 0 bases and J 2 bases, with 5 bases left between them. Per germline, CDR1 SGHNT and CDR2 YYREEE (reference sequence). The CDR3 bases are TGTGCCAGCAGCTTGGACAGTAACACTGAAGCTTTCTTT. It codes for CASSLDSNTEAFF.

The chain employs TRBV18 and TRBJ2-7, with 7 bases identical to TRBD1. The CDR3 is 13 amino acids. The V and J ends lost 3 bases and 3 bases, in that order; junction bases with no gene match: 2. Germline CDR1 reads KGHSH; CDR2 reads LQKENI. In DNA, the CDR3 is TGTGCCAGCTCACCGGGACAGAACTACGAGCAGTACTTC. This encodes CASSPGQNYEQYF.

The gene calls are TRBV29-1 and TRBJ2-3; 7 bases map to TRBD1. CDR3 length equals 11 residues. Germline assignment: CDR1 SQVTM and CDR2 ANQGSEA. The CDR3 coding sequence is TGCAGTACGACAGGGCCCGATACGCAGTATTTT. Protein product: CSTTGPDTQYF.

The V and J genes are TRBV18 and TRBJ2-4, with 11 bases that match TRBD2. There are 14 residues in the CDR3. V trimming: 3 bases; J trimming: 9 bases; junction bases outside the gene matches: 4. Per germline, CDR1 KGHSH and CDR2 LQKENI. CDR3 DNA sequence: TGTGCCAGCTCACCGTCTAGCGGGGGGAGCATTCAGTACTTC. Residues: CASSPSSGGSIQYF.

The chain employs TRBV4-1 and TRBJ1-1; D is unclear. V lost 3 bases and J lost 8, with 10 bases in between. Per the germline V gene, CDR1 is MGHRA and CDR2 is YSYEKL. The CDR3 has 12 residues. The chain's CDR3 is CASSQGPGEAFF. The CDR3 DNA reads as TGCGCCAGCAGCCAGGGTCCGGGAGAAGCTTTCTTT.

The chain combines TRBV7-2 with TRBJ2-1; D is uncertain. The length of the CDR3 is 16 residues. CDR1 is SGHTA and CDR2 is FQGNSA in the germline V gene. V was pared by 7 bases and J by 3 bases, with 19 bases between. The CDR3 DNA reads as TGTGCCAGCACAGACCCCGGGCGAGGCAGCTACAATGAGCAGTTCTTC. Translated, it gives CASTDPGRGSYNEQFF.

The V gene is TRBV6-5, the J gene TRBJ1-1; 7 bases line up with TRBD1. CDR1 is MNHEY, CDR2 SVGAGI, per germline. The CDR3 extends over 14 amino acids. V shed 6 bases and J 5 bases; nucleotides not matched to a gene: 9. The CDR3 DNA reads TGTGCCAGCAGCATCCAGGGGGTGGTGACTGAAGCTTTCTTT. This codes for CASSIQGVVTEAFF.

DNA of the CDR3: TGTGCCAGCAGTCCGACAGGGGGATTCTACGAGCAGTACTTC. Residues: CASSPTGGFYEQYF. The rearrangement links TRBV6-5 to TRBJ2-7; 9 nucleotides match TRBD1. The CDR3 has 14 amino acids. From germline, CDR1 is MNHEY and CDR2 SVGAGI. Trimming cost V 5 bases and J 3 bases; bases outside gene matches: 5.

The chain links TRBV29-1 to TRBJ2-3, with 7 bases fitting TRBD1. This CDR3 has 14 residues. CDR1 and CDR2 (germline): SQVTM, ANQGSEA. Trimming at V came to 8 bases and at J to 1 base, leaving 9 bases not matched to a gene. CDR3: CSFLRGLGTDTQYF. The CDR3 DNA reads TGCAGCTTTTTAAGGGGGCTGGGCACAGATACGCAGTATTTT.

The V gene is TRBV5-1, the J gene TRBJ2-4; D might be TRBD1 or TRBD2, each matching 6 bases. The germline V gene encodes CDR1 SGHRS and CDR2 YFSETQ. The CDR3 is 16 residues long. The ends were cut back, 4 bases at V and 5 bases at J, with 19 bases in the middle. CDR3 loop: CASSPLPGANENIQYF. In DNA form, the CDR3 reads TGCGCCAGCAGCCCACTACCGGGGGCGAACGAAAACATTCAGTACTTC.

The J gene is TRBJ1-2, the V gene TRBV5-1; D ambiguous. Per germline, CDR1 SGHRS and CDR2 YFSETQ. The CDR3 length is 16 residues. V lost 3 bases, J lost 3 bases, and 18 bases lay in between. The CDR3 is CASSSALTGIDYGYTF. Here the CDR3 DNA reads TGCGCCAGCAGCTCGGCGCTTACGGGGATCGACTATGGCTACACCTTC. Together with reference TRBV5-1 and TRBJ1-2, the CDR3 gives the full variable domain: KAGVTQTPRYLIKTRGQQVTLSCSPISGHRSVSWYQQTPGQGLQFLFEYFSETQRNKGNFPGRFSGRQFSNSRSEMNVSTLELGDSALYLCASSSALTGIDYGYTFGSGTRLTVV.

The V call is TRBV11-2, the J call TRBJ1-2; D gene ambiguous. Trimming removed 3 bases from V and 2 bases from J, with 13 bases in between. Looked up from germline, CDR1 is SGHAT and CDR2 is FQNNGV. The CDR3 runs to 15 residues. The chain's CDR3 is CASSLIGSSNYGYTF. The CDR3, as DNA: TGTGCCAGCAGCTTGATAGGCAGCTCCAACTATGGCTACACCTTC.

The chain has TRBV4-1 and TRBJ1-5; 7 bases agree with TRBD1. Germline values: CDR1 MGHRA, CDR2 YSYEKL. With V trimmed by 0 bases and J by 6 bases, 8 bases remained unmatched. CDR3 size: 16 residues. The CDR3: CASSQDGDRVGQPQHF. The CDR3 nucleotides read TGCGCCAGCAGCCAAGATGGCGACAGGGTTGGTCAGCCCCAGCATTTT.

The chain carries TRBV11-2 and TRBJ2-2; TRBD2 matches 8 bases. With 2 bases clipped from V and 8 bases from J, the junction kept 13 bases outside the gene matches. Germline V gene data show CDR1 as SGHAT and CDR2 as FQNNGV. This CDR3 has 17 amino acids. This CDR3 is CASSLPRLAGGSGELFF. CDR3 bases: TGTGCCAGCAGCTTACCCAGACTGGCGGGGGGATCGGGGGAGCTGTTTTTT.

This sequence joins TRBV11-2 and TRBJ2-5; 7 bases agree with TRBD1. The V and J ends lost 6 bases and 4 bases, in that order; junction bases with no gene match: 11. CDR3 size: 15 residues. Germline CDR1 is SGHAT and CDR2 is FQNNGV. DNA for the CDR3: TGTGCCAGCAGTAGACCAATGACAGGGACAGAGACCCAGTACTTC. Protein product: CASSRPMTGTETQYF.

V gene TRBV2 combines with J gene TRBJ1-1; possible D gene TRBD1, 5 bases. The ends were cut back, 6 bases at V and 2 bases at J, with 13 bases in the middle. Germline-derived CDR1 and CDR2 are SNHLY and FYNNEI. The CDR3 is made up of 14 amino acids. CDR3 protein: CASRETVRNTEAFF. The CDR3 DNA reads as TGTGCCAGCAGGGAGACAGTTAGAAACACTGAAGCTTTCTTT.

This clone was counted once. V usage is TRBV4-2 and J usage is TRBJ1-2; D is uncertain. This CDR3 is built from 15 residues. The V end lost 2 bases, the J end lost 13 bases, and 23 bases lay between the germline ends. Germline lookup yields CDR1 LGHNA and CDR2 YNFKEQ. The CDR3 spells CASSQFIGVGGYGTF. In nucleotides, the CDR3 is TGTGCCAGCAGCCAATTTATCGGGGTTGGAGGGTACGGCACCTTC.

This clone was counted a single time. The chain uses TRBV14 and TRBJ2-7; D unresolved. The V and J ends lost 0 bases and 10 bases respectively, with 16 bases between them. Germline V lookup: CDR1 SGHDN, CDR2 FVKESK. The CDR3 has 14 amino acids. The chain's CDR3 is CASSQDPGRPIQYF. The CDR3 DNA follows: TGTGCCAGCAGCCAAGACCCAGGACGGCCGATACAGTACTTC.

CDR3 bases: TGTGCCAGTAGTATAGGGTCCGGGGCCGGATACGAGCAGTACTTC. It yields the protein CASSIGSGAGYEQYF. This sequence joins TRBV19 and TRBJ2-7, with D perhaps assigned TRBD1 or TRBD2 (5 bases each). The CDR3 has 15 residues. The germline gives CDR1 LNHDA, CDR2 SQIVND (reference sequence). Trimming took off 1 base at V and 4 bases at J, with 14 bases between the two ends.

V is TRBV24-1 and J is TRBJ2-6, with 11 bases matching TRBD1. CDR1 is KGHDR and CDR2 is SFDVKD in the germline V gene. V was clipped by 6 bases and J by 0 bases; unmatched bases: 9. The CDR3 loop spans 19 amino acids. This chain's CDR3 is CATSPAPGTGGSGANVLTF. The CDR3 DNA follows: TGTGCCACCAGTCCCGCCCCGGGGACAGGGGGCTCTGGGGCCAACGTCCTGACTTTC.

In its sample, this clone was seen a few times. The V call is TRBV11-3, the J call TRBJ2-1; the D gene could be TRBD1 or TRBD2 (7 bases each). CDR1 and CDR2 (germline): SGHNT, YENEEA. V was pared by 5 bases and J by 3 bases, with 20 bases between. CDR3 length equals 17 residues. The CDR3 nucleotides read TGTGCCAGCAGCCAGGGGGAGGGAGCCTTAAACTACAATGAGCAGTTCTTC. It is translated as CASSQGEGALNYNEQFF.

This sequence joins TRBV7-2 and TRBJ2-3; TRBD2 is a possible D gene (7 bases). There are 15 residues in the CDR3. The V gene lost 3 bases and the J gene lost 5 bases, with 15 bases spanning the gap. CDR1 is SGHTA and CDR2 is FQGNSA in the germline V gene. For the CDR3, the DNA is TGTGCCAGCAGCTTTGGGGGGGCATCTGTAGATACGCAGTATTTT. As protein: CASSFGGASVDTQYF.

J is TRBJ2-1 and V is TRBV19; D remains ambiguous. The V end lost 6 bases, the J end lost 1 base, and 10 bases lay between the germline ends. CDR3 size: 14 residues. Looked up from germline, CDR1 is LNHDA and CDR2 is SQIVND (reference sequence). In DNA form, the CDR3 reads TGTGCCAGTAGAGAGGAAAGTTCCTACAATGAGCAGTTCTTC. Translating gives CASREESSYNEQFF.

The genes are TRBV6-6 and TRBJ2-1; 8 nucleotides line up with TRBD2. In germline, CDR1 is MNHNY, CDR2 SVGAGI (reference sequence). The V and J ends lost 5 bases and 7 bases, in that order; junction bases with no gene match: 13. This CDR3 spans 16 amino acids. Here the CDR3 reads CASSLRGGGGLNEQFF. The CDR3 DNA sequence: TGTGCCAGCAGTCTTCGAGGTGGCGGGGGGTTAAATGAGCAGTTCTTC.

This chain connects TRBV10-3 to TRBJ1-2; D might be TRBD1 (6 bases). With 7 bases removed from V and 0 bases from J, the gap between germline ends came to 12 bases. The germline V gene has CDR1 ENHRY and CDR2 SYGVKD. CDR3 size: 14 residues. This chain's CDR3 is CAITPGQSNYGYTF. As DNA, the CDR3 is TGTGCCATCACCCCCGGACAGTCTAACTATGGCTACACCTTC.